This T cell receptor (beta chain) was sequenced during a study of cytomegalovirus exposure and HLA in healthy donors. Trimming pared 3 bases from V and 3 bases from J, leaving 9 bases between. Germline V gives CDR1 MDHEN, CDR2 SYDVKM. This CDR3 comprises 14 residues. Note on this clone: Antigen unknown.

Study findings and constraints: In vitro data verified a few CMV-associated chains as specific for CMV antigens. Rare sequences made up most TCRs, while some public TCRs were found in many donors. The study labeled fewer than 200 TCR beta chains cytomegalovirus-associated.

The protocol was immunoSEQ multiplex PCR, while the TCRdb copy is restricted to in-frame clones and leaves out a portion. The data show 110,000 or so clones, with roughly nine tenths seen just once and less than 4.5% held by the top ten. This TCR was sampled from a young man in good health and CMV-seropositive. What was sequenced was PBMCs. The chain employs TRBV28 and TRBJ1-5; possibly TRBD1 for D (6 bases). The CDR3 region is CASSFPGDNQPQHF. CDR3 DNA: TGTGCCAGCAGTTTCCCAGGGGACAATCAGCCCCAGCATTTT.